This T cell receptor (beta chain) was captured by sequencing in a study of cytomegalovirus exposure and HLA in healthy donors. Study at large: Prior work identified around 100 million unique TCR beta sequences in 150 million to 200 million T cells. Study outcomes and limitations: Accurate predictions that matched the HLA-A and HLA-B alleles of most subjects were reportedly made from TCR beta sequences.

Healthy donors of bone marrow made up the group. A multiplex PCR was run with 60 Vbeta primers and 13 Jbeta primers. Data came from immunoSEQ multiplex PCR; TCRdb stores just in-frame clones and leaves some out. The repertoire includes about 150,000 clones, approximately 84% of them detected once, and 4.5% to 5.5% sits in the top ten. Trimming took off 5 bases at V and 7 bases at J, with 14 bases between the two ends. The CDR3 length is 13 residues. The germline CDR1 and CDR2 sequences are KGHSY and FQNENV. Note on this clone: Antigen unknown.

The chain carries TRBV16 and TRBJ1-2; D may be TRBD1 (5 bases). This clonotype was obtained from a girl aged 10 to 17 in good health and CMV-seropositive. Material for sequencing was PBMCs. This CDR3 reads CASSFGGGSGYTF. The CDR3 DNA reads as TGTGCCAGCAGCTTCGGGGGGGGAAGTGGCTACACCTTC.